Shown below are 9 T cell receptor beta chains from a single sample sequenced in a study of early stage breast cancer tumors. Profiled with immunoSEQ multiplex PCR; TCRdb holds only in-frame clones, not every one. The table has roughly 58,000 clones, 75% to 95% seen once. Sequencing was carried out using blood. The origin of the receptors is a person aged 65 to 85 with breast cancer.

This clone is large (0.1 to 1%) within its sample. V and J are TRBV5-1 and TRBJ2-5, with 12 nucleotides matching TRBD2. This CDR3 contains 14 residues. Germline trimming cut 6 bases from V and 4 bases from J; bases unmatched to any gene: 4. Germline V gene data show CDR1 as SGHRS and CDR2 as YFSETQ. The CDR3 sequence is CASTQTSGRETQYF. CDR3 nucleotides: TGCGCCAGCACACAGACTAGCGGGAGAGAGACCCAGTACTTC.

V gene TRBV5-4 combines with J gene TRBJ1-1; 7 nucleotides line up with TRBD1. This CDR3 spans 14 amino acids. Trimming at V came to 5 bases and at J to 1 base, leaving 5 bases not matched to a gene. Germline assignment: CDR1 SGHNT and CDR2 YYREEE (reference sequence). For the CDR3, the DNA is TGTGCCAGCAGATTGCGGACAGGGAACACTGAAGCTTTCTTT. Translation: CASRLRTGNTEAFF.

In this sample, this clone turned up a few times. The CDR3 DNA is TGTGCCAGCAGCCGCGCCACAGGTTCCTACGAGCAGTACTTC. It specifies CASSRATGSYEQYF. The genes are TRBV7-2 and TRBJ2-7, with TRBD1 as a possible D gene (5 bases). The CDR3 totals 14 residues. The germline gives CDR1 SGHTA, CDR2 FQGNSA. Trimming removed 5 bases from V and 1 base from J, with 12 bases in between.

The rearrangement links TRBV18 to TRBJ2-7; D gene uncertain. Germline CDR1 KGHSH, CDR2 LQKENI. V was cut by 1 base and J by 6 bases, with 10 bases left in between. The CDR3 is 13 amino acids. The CDR3 DNA sequence: TGTGCCAGCTCACCACAAGACTCGGGCGAGCAGTACTTC. It yields the protein CASSPQDSGEQYF.

V gene TRBV5-6 combines with J gene TRBJ2-7, with 7 bases matching TRBD1. The junction had 9 bases not matched to a gene; V was cut back by 0 bases and J by 3 bases. CDR3 length equals 16 residues. The germline gives CDR1 SGHDT, CDR2 YYEEEE. The CDR3: CASSLARQAGGYEQYF. As DNA, the CDR3 is TGTGCCAGCAGCTTGGCAAGGCAGGCAGGGGGCTACGAGCAGTACTTC.

This clone was recorded once. V usage is TRBV18 and J usage is TRBJ1-5; the D gene is possibly TRBD1 (5 bases). V shed 4 bases and J shed 0 bases, with 13 bases lying between them. Germline V lookup: CDR1 KGHSH, CDR2 LQKENI. The CDR3 has 16 residues. This CDR3 is CASSHQRGNSNQPQHF. DNA of the CDR3: TGTGCCAGCTCACATCAACGGGGGAATAGCAATCAGCCCCAGCATTTT.

The chain is built from TRBV11-2 and TRBJ2-7; tentative D call: TRBD2 (6 bases). This CDR3 region has 14 residues. The germline CDR1 and CDR2 sequences are SGHAT and FQNNGV. The ends were cut back, 5 bases at V and 7 bases at J, with 18 bases in the middle. CDR3 DNA: TGTGCCAGCAGCACCCAGGGCGGGACGGAAGAGCAGTACTTC. Translated, it gives CASSTQGGTEEQYF.

J is TRBJ1-3 and V is TRBV5-1; D is possibly TRBD1 (6 bases). CDR1 and CDR2 from the germline V gene are SGHRS and YFSETQ. The V and J ends lost 1 base and 0 bases respectively, with 8 bases between them. The CDR3 has 15 residues. The CDR3 region has the DNA TGCGCCAGCAGCTTGCAGACAGGCTCTGGAAACACCATATATTTT. It is translated as CASSLQTGSGNTIYF.

The chain couples TRBV7-6 to TRBJ2-4; possible D gene TRBD2, 7 bases. The V end lost 0 bases, the J end lost 4 bases, and 16 bases lay between the germline ends. This CDR3 is built from 17 residues. Germline CDR1 and CDR2: SGHVS and FNYEAQ. The CDR3 loop is CASSLARGEGRKNIQYF. As DNA, the CDR3 is TGTGCCAGCAGCTTAGCGAGGGGGGAGGGCCGGAAAAACATTCAGTACTTC.